The 32 T cell receptor beta chains below all came from one sample that was sequenced in a study of cytomegalovirus exposure and HLA in healthy donors. The protocol was immunoSEQ multiplex PCR, while the TCRdb copy is restricted to in-frame clones and leaves out a portion. The data contain around 250,000 clones, 90% of them singletons. Sequenced material: PBMCs. These receptors were taken from a woman aged 18-30 years in good health and CMV-seronegative.

The chain recombines TRBV11-2 with TRBJ1-2, with D unresolved. V was trimmed by 1 base and J by 1 base, leaving 4 bases between them. This CDR3 has 13 amino acids. Germline-derived CDR1 and CDR2 are SGHAT and FQNNGV. In DNA form, the CDR3 reads TGTGCCAGCAGCTTAGCGGGTAACTATGGCTACACCTTC. Its protein is CASSLAGNYGYTF.

The chain joins TRBV27 to TRBJ2-1, with 7 bases fitting TRBD2. CDR3 length: 15 residues. Unmatched junction bases numbered 8, after V lost 4 bases and J lost 5 bases. Per the germline V gene, CDR1 is MNHEY and CDR2 is SMNVEV (reference sequence). For the CDR3, the DNA is TGTGCCAGCAGTTGGTGGGGGAGGGAAAACAATGAGCAGTTCTTC. This translates into CASSWWGRENNEQFF.

The chain has TRBV6-1 and TRBJ2-1, with TRBD2 matching over 11 bases. The V segment lost 4 bases and the J segment 4 bases; nucleotides outside the gene matches: 3. Germline values: CDR1 MNHNS, CDR2 SASEGT. CDR3 length: 15 residues. The CDR3 loop reads CASSALAGAYNEQFF. DNA for the CDR3: TGTGCCAGCAGTGCACTAGCGGGGGCATACAATGAGCAGTTCTTC.

The V and J genes are TRBV7-6 and TRBJ1-3; no clear D gene. The germline V gene has CDR1 SGHVS and CDR2 FNYEAQ. The CDR3 sequence is 16 residues long. V was shortened by 5 bases and J by 0 bases, with 14 bases between the two germline ends. The CDR3 sequence is CASSVGELHSGNTIYF. CDR3 in DNA: TGTGCCAGCAGCGTAGGAGAGCTCCACTCTGGAAACACCATATATTTT.

The chain links TRBV11-3 to TRBJ2-5, with a weak D call TRBD2 (5 bases). Germline loops: CDR1 SGHNT, CDR2 YENEEA. The CDR3 consists of 12 residues. Between the trimmed V and J ends, which lost 3 bases and 3 bases, there was a span of 5 bases. The CDR3 DNA follows: TGTGCCAGCAGCTTGGAGGAAGAGACCCAGTACTTC. It yields the protein CASSLEEETQYF.

The chain joins TRBV5-4 to TRBJ2-1; TRBD1 aligns across 9 bases. Germline loops: CDR1 SGHNT, CDR2 YYREEE (reference sequence). The CDR3 consists of 14 residues. The ends lost 3 bases at V and 9 bases at J; junction bases unmatched: 7. In nucleotides, the CDR3 is TGTGCCAGCAGCTCCCGACAGGGGGTAGGTGAGCAGTTCTTC. It codes for CASSSRQGVGEQFF.

The J gene is TRBJ2-5, the V gene TRBV6-1; D gene ambiguous. The CDR3 is made up of 12 amino acids. From germline, CDR1 is MNHNS and CDR2 SASEGT. V lost 2 bases and J 7 bases, leaving 8 bases between the germline ends. The CDR3 sequence: CASSEPLGTQYF. CDR3 nucleotides: TGTGCCAGCAGTGAACCCCTCGGGACCCAGTACTTC.

V and J are TRBV7-6 and TRBJ2-1, with 8 bases aligning to TRBD2. Germline CDR1 is SGHVS and CDR2 is FNYEAQ. The CDR3 consists of 14 residues. V gave up 6 bases and J gave up 7 bases; unmatched junction bases: 8. CDR3 sequence (DNA): TGTGCCAGCAGTCCGGGACTAGAGGGGAATGAGCAGTTCTTC. This codes for CASSPGLEGNEQFF.

The rearrangement links TRBV5-4 to TRBJ2-3; TRBD1 matches 10 bases. Germline loops: CDR1 SGHNT, CDR2 YYREEE (reference sequence). V lost 5 bases and J lost 4; bases outside the gene matches: 1. The CDR3 totals 13 residues. The CDR3 DNA sequence: TGTGCCAGCAGGGGGACAGGGGCAGATACGCAGTATTTT. Amino acid sequence: CASRGTGADTQYF.

The chain uses TRBV9 and TRBJ1-6, with D perhaps TRBD1 (5 bases). Germline CDR1 is SGDLS and CDR2 is YYNGEE. V dropped 0 bases and J dropped 10 bases, with 11 bases sitting between them. CDR3 length: 14 amino acids. CDR3 bases: TGTGCCAGCAGCGTAGCTGGGCAGGGATCACCCCTCCACTTT. Its translation: CASSVAGQGSPLHF.

The genes are TRBV7-6 and TRBJ2-2; possibly TRBD2 for D (6 bases). Germline values: CDR1 SGHVS, CDR2 FNYEAQ. This CDR3 comprises 15 residues. The ends were cut back, 8 bases at V and 0 bases at J, with 13 bases in the middle. The CDR3 loop is CASQTGGSNTGELFF. The CDR3 bases are TGTGCCAGCCAAACCGGGGGATCGAACACCGGGGAGCTGTTTTTT.

The chain joins TRBV9 to TRBJ2-1; 12 bases are a match to TRBD2. The V gene's germline CDR1 is SGDLS and CDR2 YYNGEE. V was pared by 4 bases and J by 5 bases, with 4 bases of the junction left unmatched. The CDR3 extends over 15 amino acids. Here the CDR3 reads CASSSRLAGDNEQFF. As DNA, the CDR3 is TGTGCCAGCAGCTCAAGACTAGCGGGGGACAATGAGCAGTTCTTC.

This clone was counted a few times. The chain links TRBV19 to TRBJ2-7, with 8 bases fitting TRBD1. Germline lookup yields CDR1 LNHDA and CDR2 SQIVND (reference sequence). The CDR3 has 13 amino acids. Trimming cost V 6 bases and J 9 bases; bases outside gene matches: 10. The CDR3 DNA reads as TGTGCCAGTAGCGAGACAGGGGATTTAGCGCAGTACTTC. Protein sequence: CASSETGDLAQYF.

J is TRBJ1-6 and V is TRBV28; the match to TRBD1 covers 7 bases. Germline CDR1 MDHEN, CDR2 SYDVKM. V shed 5 bases, J shed 7 bases, and the junction held 2 bases outside the gene matches. The CDR3 sequence is 13 residues long. The CDR3 reads CASSPTGNSPLHF. CDR3 bases: TGTGCCAGCAGTCCGACAGGGAATTCACCCCTCCACTTT.

The chain combines TRBV5-1 with TRBJ2-1; 8 bases are shared with TRBD2. The length of the CDR3 is 14 residues. Unmatched junction bases numbered 3, after V lost 0 bases and J lost 7 bases. Germline CDR1 reads SGHRS; CDR2 reads YFSETQ. CDR3 in amino acids: CASSLAAGGNEQFF. The DNA for the CDR3 is TGCGCCAGCAGCTTGGCGGCGGGGGGAAATGAGCAGTTCTTC.

The chain combines TRBV5-1 with TRBJ1-2, with TRBD1 identical over 10 bases. V was clipped by 4 bases and J by 5 bases; unmatched bases: 8. This CDR3 has 15 amino acids. Germline V gene sequence: CDR1 SGHRS, CDR2 YFSETQ. Written as DNA, the CDR3 is TGCGCCAGCAGCCAGGGACAGGGGTCTGGGTATGGCTACACCTTC. Its protein product is CASSQGQGSGYGYTF.

The genes are TRBV5-4 and TRBJ1-1; possible D gene TRBD1, 5 bases. There are 15 residues in the CDR3. CDR1 SGHNT and CDR2 YYREEE come from the germline V gene (reference sequence). Deletions cut 1 base from V and 5 bases from J, with 15 bases between. CDR3 sequence: CASSLQGRVETEAFF. In nucleotides, the CDR3 is TGTGCCAGCAGCTTGCAGGGCAGGGTGGAAACTGAAGCTTTCTTT.

The chain links TRBV27 to TRBJ2-7; TRBD1 agrees at 11 bases. This CDR3 has 14 residues. J lost 4 bases, V lost 5 bases, and 4 bases had no gene match. The V gene's germline CDR1 is MNHEY and CDR2 SMNVEV (reference sequence). The CDR3 is CASSTGTGGYEQYF. The DNA of the CDR3 is TGTGCCAGCAGTACCGGGACAGGGGGTTACGAGCAGTACTTC.

The chain has TRBV7-8 and TRBJ2-2; TRBD2 aligns across 10 bases. Looked up from germline, CDR1 is SGHVS and CDR2 is FQNEAQ. The CDR3 totals 17 residues. Unmatched junction bases numbered 3, after V lost 1 base and J lost 1 base. CDR3 region: CASSLVAGGLNTGELFF. For the CDR3, the DNA is TGTGCCAGCAGCTTAGTAGCGGGGGGACTGAACACCGGGGAGCTGTTTTTT.

J is TRBJ2-7 and V is TRBV10-2; 12 bases agree with TRBD2. The ends lost 8 bases at V and 3 bases at J; junction bases unmatched: 5. This CDR3 spans 14 amino acids. CDR1 is WSHSY and CDR2 is SAAADI in the germline V gene. The CDR3 nucleotides are TGCGCCAGCCTTAGGACTAGCGGGGACTACGAGCAGTACTTC. Protein product: CASLRTSGDYEQYF.

V is TRBV7-6 and J is TRBJ1-3; no clear D. Trimming took off 1 base at V and 5 bases at J, with 12 bases between the two ends. The V gene's germline CDR1 is SGHVS and CDR2 FNYEAQ. This CDR3 is built from 15 residues. In DNA form, the CDR3 reads TGTGCCAGCAGCTTAGAGGCGGGGTCCCGAAACACCATATATTTT. Translating it yields CASSLEAGSRNTIYF. The whole variable domain, remainder taken from reference TRBV7-6 and TRBJ1-3, is GAGVSQSPRYKVTKRGQDVALRCDPISGHVSLYWYRQALGQGPEFLTYFNYEAQQDKSGLPNDRFSAERPEGSISTLTIQRTEQRDSAMYRCASSLEAGSRNTIYFGEGSWLTVV.

CDR3 amino acids: CASSISPYSNQPQHF. CDR3 DNA: TGTGCCAGTAGTATTAGCCCCTATAGCAATCAGCCCCAGCATTTT. The chain recombines TRBV19 with TRBJ1-5, with D uncertain. CDR3 length equals 15 residues. The V gene's germline CDR1 is LNHDA and CDR2 SQIVND (reference sequence). Trimming cost V 3 bases and J 0 bases, with 9 bases left between them. Looking up the rest from reference TRBV19 and TRBJ1-5 gives the full variable domain: DGGITQSPKYLFRKEGQNVTLSCEQNLNHDAMYWYRQDPGQGLRLIYYSQIVNDFQKGDIAEGYSVSREKKESFPLTVTSAQKNPTAFYLCASSISPYSNQPQHFGDGTRLSIL.

The chain couples TRBV27 to TRBJ2-2; 8 bases fit TRBD2. The junction had 8 bases not matched to a gene; V was cut back by 10 bases and J by 1 base. The V gene's germline CDR1 is MNHEY and CDR2 SMNVEV (reference sequence). CDR3 size: 15 residues. CDR3 coding DNA: TGTGCCACGCATGCGGGGGGTCTGAACACCGGGGAGCTGTTTTTT. It specifies CATHAGGLNTGELFF.

This sequence joins TRBV7-6 and TRBJ2-3; D is unclear. The CDR3 totals 14 residues. The germline CDR1 and CDR2 sequences are SGHVS and FNYEAQ. The V and J ends lost 5 bases and 0 bases respectively, with 9 bases between them. DNA for the CDR3: TGTGCCAGCAGCGCCGAGCTTAGCACAGATACGCAGTATTTT. As protein: CASSAELSTDTQYF.

This chain joins TRBV2 and TRBJ2-5; 15 bases line up with TRBD2. Germline lookup yields CDR1 SNHLY and CDR2 FYNNEI. Losses at the gene ends were 6 bases for V and 1 base for J; bases not matched to a gene: 3. This CDR3 is 16 amino acids long. The DNA of the CDR3 is TGTGCCAGCAGGGTGGGACTAGCGGGAGGCCAAGAGACCCAGTACTTC. It is translated as CASRVGLAGGQETQYF.

This chain links TRBV6-1 with TRBJ2-7; D gene uncertain. The CDR3 is 12 amino acids. V lost 6 bases, J lost 4 bases, and 10 bases lay in between. Germline CDR1 is MNHNS and CDR2 is SASEGT. In nucleotides, the CDR3 is TGTGCCAGCAGCGATACAGAATACGAGCAGTACGTC. Translating gives CASSDTEYEQYV.

The gene calls are TRBV5-1 and TRBJ2-5; tentatively, D is TRBD2 (5 bases). The germline V gene has CDR1 SGHRS and CDR2 YFSETQ. The CDR3 runs 14 residues. V dropped 6 bases and J dropped 4 bases, with 16 bases sitting between them. The chain's CDR3 is CASTTSGIGETQYF. The CDR3 nucleotides read TGCGCCAGCACCACCTCGGGGATTGGAGAGACCCAGTACTTC.

The V call is TRBV9, the J call TRBJ1-4, with 9 bases fitting TRBD1. J lost 5 bases, V lost 3 bases, and 5 bases had no gene match. CDR1 and CDR2 from the germline V gene are SGDLS and YYNGEE. The length of the CDR3 is 15 residues. The CDR3 sequence: CASSAGQGGNEKLFF. CDR3 nucleotides: TGTGCCAGCAGCGCGGGACAGGGAGGAAATGAAAAACTGTTTTTT.

The chain combines TRBV5-5 with TRBJ2-7; 9 nucleotides match TRBD2. Per germline, CDR1 SGHKS and CDR2 YYEKEE (reference sequence). This CDR3 region has 20 residues. Losses at the gene ends were 0 bases for V and 2 bases for J; bases not matched to a gene: 18. This CDR3 is CASSLGRAGGLGAGTYEQYV. For the CDR3, the DNA is TGTGCCAGCAGCTTGGGTCGAGCGGGGGGCCTCGGGGCCGGGACCTACGAGCAGTACGTC.

The genes are TRBV28 and TRBJ1-2, with TRBD1 matching over 9 bases. The CDR3 length is 16 residues. Trimming cost V 5 bases and J 5 bases; bases outside gene matches: 12. Germline V gives CDR1 MDHEN, CDR2 SYDVKM. The CDR3 sequence: CASSEHGTGIGYGYTF. The CDR3 region has the DNA TGTGCCAGCAGTGAACACGGGACAGGGATCGGGTATGGCTACACCTTC.

This chain joins TRBV30 and TRBJ2-3; perhaps TRBD1 as D (6 bases). The CDR3 consists of 13 residues. CDR1 is GTSNPN, CDR2 SVGIG, per germline (reference sequence). V gave up 2 bases and J gave up 5 bases, with 11 bases separating them. The CDR3 spells CAWSQGRLDTQYF. CDR3 DNA: TGTGCCTGGAGTCAGGGGCGCTTAGATACGCAGTATTTT.

The rearrangement links TRBV5-6 to TRBJ2-2; D not certain. The germline V gene has CDR1 SGHDT and CDR2 YYEEEE. Trimming stripped 6 bases from V and 6 bases from J, with 9 bases between. This CDR3 contains 12 residues. CDR3 nucleotides: TGTGCCAGCACCTTTACGGCCGGGGAGCTGTTTTTT. Translation: CASTFTAGELFF. The entire variable domain, with the rest obtained from reference TRBV5-6 and TRBJ2-2, is as follows: DAGVTQSPTHLIKTRGQQVTLRCSPKSGHDTVSWYQQALGQGPQFIFQYYEEEERQRGNFPDRFSGHQFPNYSSELNVNALLLGDSALYLCASTFTAGELFFGEGSRLTVL.